Each of the 17 T cell receptor beta chains below was sequenced from the same sample in a study of shared clonotypes between healthy human individuals. Generated by immunoSEQ multiplex PCR, the TCRdb table keeps only in-frame clones and is missing some. The sample shows about 480,000 clones, over 75% of them seen only once. Sequencing was performed on PBMCs. All receptors derive from a middle-aged woman in good health. Some clones in this sample may be carry-over from other donors' samples.

J is TRBJ2-1 and V is TRBV6-5, with TRBD1 matching 11 bases. The V gene's germline CDR1 is MNHEY and CDR2 SVGAGI. V shed 5 bases and J 7 bases; nucleotides not matched to a gene: 4. This CDR3 is 14 amino acids long. This chain's CDR3 is CASSLGTGGNEQFF. The CDR3 DNA sequence: TGTGCCAGCAGTCTCGGGACAGGGGGAAATGAGCAGTTCTTC.

The rearrangement joins TRBV9 to TRBJ1-3; D is uncertain. CDR1 is SGDLS and CDR2 is YYNGEE in the germline V gene. There are 13 residues in the CDR3. The V gene lost 1 base and the J gene lost 4 bases, with 6 bases spanning the gap. CDR3 loop: CASSVLGGNTIYF. The CDR3 nucleotides read TGTGCCAGCAGCGTATTGGGGGGAAACACCATATATTTT.

The CDR3: CASSPQGLAGPDTQYF. As DNA, the CDR3 is TGTGCCAGCAGCCCCCAGGGACTAGCGGGACCAGATACGCAGTATTTT. The V and J genes are TRBV9 and TRBJ2-3; 13 bases are a match to TRBD2. Germline CDR1 reads SGDLS; CDR2 reads YYNGEE. V lost 4 bases to trimming and J lost 4 bases; unmatched junction nucleotides: 6. The CDR3 consists of 16 residues.

The chain is built from TRBV9 and TRBJ1-2; D gene ambiguous. CDR3 length equals 14 residues. CDR1 is SGDLS and CDR2 is YYNGEE in the germline V gene. Trimming shortened V by 0 bases and J by 4 bases, and 10 bases separated the two germline ends. This CDR3 reads CASSVGKVSYGYTF. As DNA, the CDR3 is TGTGCCAGCAGCGTAGGGAAGGTCTCCTATGGCTACACCTTC.

The chain combines TRBV11-2 with TRBJ2-7, with a weak D call TRBD2 (7 bases). The germline CDR1 and CDR2 sequences are SGHAT and FQNNGV. This CDR3 contains 13 residues. With 6 bases removed from V and 5 bases from J, the gap between germline ends came to 14 bases. The CDR3 bases are TGTGCCAGCAGGTACGGGGGGCGTAACGAGCAGTACTTC. Translation: CASRYGGRNEQYF.

Many counts were recorded for this clone. The V and J genes are TRBV18 and TRBJ2-1; 11 bases agree with TRBD2. The germline V gene has CDR1 KGHSH and CDR2 LQKENI. Trimming at V came to 2 bases and at J to 7 bases, leaving 13 bases not matched to a gene. This CDR3 is 18 amino acids long. The CDR3 DNA follows: TGTGCCAGCTCACCATCCCATCAGTCACTAGCGGGAGTGAATGAGCAGTTCTTC. This sequence encodes CASSPSHQSLAGVNEQFF.

The rearrangement joins TRBV7-2 to TRBJ1-2; D is unresolved. This CDR3 region has 14 residues. CDR1 SGHTA and CDR2 FQGNSA come from the germline V gene. With 3 bases removed from V and 2 bases from J, the gap between germline ends came to 10 bases. The CDR3 reads CASSLVGQNYGYTF. CDR3 DNA sequence: TGTGCCAGCAGCTTGGTCGGGCAGAACTATGGCTACACCTTC.

The rearrangement links TRBV12-5 to TRBJ2-2, with a possible D match to TRBD2 (6 bases). V was cut by 5 bases and J by 4 bases, with 11 bases left in between. This CDR3 is built from 14 residues. Looked up from germline, CDR1 is LGHNT and CDR2 is FRNRAP. CDR3 residues: CASGQTGSTGELFF. The CDR3 bases are TGTGCTAGTGGTCAAACCGGGAGCACCGGGGAGCTGTTTTTT.

CDR3 sequence (DNA): TGTGCCAGCAGAAGGAGCGGGGGTTCCTACGAGCAGTACTTC. Translated: CASRRSGGSYEQYF. The chain is built from TRBV5-4 and TRBJ2-7; 8 bases align to TRBD2. The CDR3 length is 14 residues. The J segment lost 1 base and the V segment lost 5 bases, leaving 5 bases of the junction unmatched. Germline-derived CDR1 and CDR2 are SGHNT and YYREEE (reference sequence). The variable domain in full, completed from reference TRBV5-4 and TRBJ2-7, reads ETGVTQSPTHLIKTRGQQVTLRCSSQSGHNTVSWYQQALGQGPQFIFQYYREEENGRGNFPPRFSGLQFPNYSSELNVNALELDDSALYLCASRRSGGSYEQYFGPGTRLTVT.

In regard to this clone: A read error is likely here: a far larger clone is one base away. The same CDR3 arises from other DNA sequences in this sample as well. The V call is TRBV30, the J call TRBJ2-1; 11 bases are shared with TRBD2. There are 15 residues in the CDR3. In germline, CDR1 is GTSNPN, CDR2 SVGIG (reference sequence). CDR3: CAWSGTSGPQNEQFF. As DNA, the CDR3 is TGCGCCTGGAGTGGGACTAGCGGACCACAGAATGAGCAGTTCTTC.

The rearrangement links TRBV5-1 to TRBJ2-7; D not certain. Germline CDR1 SGHRS, CDR2 YFSETQ. The length of the CDR3 is 14 residues. V lost 1 base and J 0 bases, leaving 8 bases between the germline ends. DNA of the CDR3: TGCGCCAGCAGCTTGAAGGCGGCCTCCTACGAGCAGTACTTC. Translated, it gives CASSLKAASYEQYF.

The V and J genes are TRBV10-3 and TRBJ1-3; D gene uncertain. This CDR3 has 13 residues. CDR1 and CDR2 (germline): ENHRY, SYGVKD. V gave up 5 bases and J gave up 2 bases, with 7 bases separating them. CDR3 in amino acids: CAISPAAGNTIYF. As DNA, the CDR3 is TGTGCCATCAGTCCCGCTGCTGGAAACACCATATATTTT.

CDR3 sequence (DNA): TGTGCCAGCAGCCCCAGCGGACCAAATAACAAGGAGACCCAGTACTTC. The encoded protein is CASSPSGPNNKETQYF. This chain connects TRBV7-8 to TRBJ2-5; D might be TRBD2 (5 bases). From germline, CDR1 is SGHVS and CDR2 FQNEAQ. Trimming took 5 bases from V and 5 from J, leaving 21 bases between them. The CDR3 spans 16 residues.

The V gene is TRBV7-2, the J gene TRBJ2-3; 7 bases fit TRBD2. J was trimmed by 0 bases and V by 3 bases; bases with no gene match: 12. The CDR3 has 18 residues. CDR1 and CDR2 (germline): SGHTA, FQGNSA. In nucleotides, the CDR3 is TGTGCCAGCAGCTTCCAACGGGAGCGGGGTTTTAGCACAGATACGCAGTATTTT. Translating it yields CASSFQRERGFSTDTQYF.

V usage is TRBV7-6 and J usage is TRBJ2-5; D is unclear. V was pared by 0 bases and J by 5 bases, with 7 bases between. CDR3 size: 13 residues. Germline-derived CDR1 and CDR2 are SGHVS and FNYEAQ. The CDR3 loop is CASSLAGRETQYF. The DNA for the CDR3 is TGTGCCAGCAGCTTAGCAGGGCGGGAGACCCAGTACTTC.

The rearrangement links TRBV19 to TRBJ2-1; D remains unclear. Between the trimmed V and J ends, which lost 6 bases and 5 bases, there was a span of 8 bases. The CDR3 spans 12 residues. Germline CDR1 LNHDA, CDR2 SQIVND (reference sequence). The CDR3 is CASRSYNNEQFF. DNA for the CDR3: TGTGCCAGTAGATCTTATAACAATGAGCAGTTCTTC.

CDR3 coding DNA: TGCAGCGTCGCAGGGACAGATCAAGAGACCCAGTACTTC. This codes for CSVAGTDQETQYF. This chain uses TRBV29-1 with TRBJ2-5, with 7 bases lining up with TRBD1. V shed 6 bases, J shed 2 bases, and the junction held 6 bases outside the gene matches. This CDR3 is 13 amino acids long. Looked up from germline, CDR1 is SQVTM and CDR2 is ANQGSEA.